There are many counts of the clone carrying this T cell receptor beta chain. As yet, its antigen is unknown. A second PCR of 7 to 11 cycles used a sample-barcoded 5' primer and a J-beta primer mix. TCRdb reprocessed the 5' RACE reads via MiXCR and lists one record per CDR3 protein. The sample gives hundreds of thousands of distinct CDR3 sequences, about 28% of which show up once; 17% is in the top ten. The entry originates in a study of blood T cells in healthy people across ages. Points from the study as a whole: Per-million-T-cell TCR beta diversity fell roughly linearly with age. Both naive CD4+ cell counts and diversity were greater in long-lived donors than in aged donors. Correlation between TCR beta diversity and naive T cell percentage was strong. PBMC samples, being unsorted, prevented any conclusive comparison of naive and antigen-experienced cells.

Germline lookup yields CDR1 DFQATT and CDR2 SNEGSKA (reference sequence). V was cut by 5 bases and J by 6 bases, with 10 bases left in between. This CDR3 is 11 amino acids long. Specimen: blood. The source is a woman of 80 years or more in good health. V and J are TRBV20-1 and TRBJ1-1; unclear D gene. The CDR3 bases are TGCAGTGCTTCCAGTCGCGCTGAAGCTTTCTTT. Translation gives CSASSRAEAFF.